This entry describes one TCR beta chain. How the authors handled the data: It was from reference gene primer amplification that nucleated cell counts were estimated. The data were produced by immunoSEQ multiplex PCR, yet TCRdb's version contains in-frame clones alone and is incomplete. The V and J calls and clone size come from that table; D and trimming were worked out from the DNA. The top ten hold 4.8% of the sample, which has about 36,000 clones, approximately 90% seen once. This sample was included in a study of blood T cell repertoires in COVID-19. The CDR3 consists of 19 residues. CDR1 and CDR2 from the germline V gene are SGHAT and FQNNGV. V lost 4 bases, J lost 0 bases, and 10 bases stayed unmatched.

Sequences were obtained from peripheral blood. This clonotype was obtained from a human donor in a cohort sampled during active COVID-19. The rearrangement joins TRBV11-2 to TRBJ2-4; 12 positions match TRBD2. The DNA for the CDR3 is TGTGCCAGCAGCTCCCGGACTAGCGGGAATTTTTTAGCCAAAAACATTCAGTACTTC. This encodes CASSSRTSGNFLAKNIQYF.